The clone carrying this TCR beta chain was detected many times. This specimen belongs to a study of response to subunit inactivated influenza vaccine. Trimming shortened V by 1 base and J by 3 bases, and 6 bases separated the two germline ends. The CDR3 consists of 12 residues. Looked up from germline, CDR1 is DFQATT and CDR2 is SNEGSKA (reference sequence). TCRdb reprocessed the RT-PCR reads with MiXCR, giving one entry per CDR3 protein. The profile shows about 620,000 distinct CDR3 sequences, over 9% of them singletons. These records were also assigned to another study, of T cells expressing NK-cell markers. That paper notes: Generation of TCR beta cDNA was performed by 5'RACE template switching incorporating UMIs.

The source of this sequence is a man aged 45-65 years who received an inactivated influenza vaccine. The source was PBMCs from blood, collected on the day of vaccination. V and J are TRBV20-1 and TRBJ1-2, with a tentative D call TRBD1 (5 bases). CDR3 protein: CSARGGYYGYTF. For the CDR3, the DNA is TGCAGTGCTAGAGGGGGCTACTATGGCTACACCTTC.